These 19 T cell receptor beta chains were all obtained from the same sample, sequenced in a study of T cell responses to AZD1222 COVID-19 vaccine. Only in-frame clones appear in the TCRdb table, and some are missing; sequencing was by immunoSEQ multiplex PCR. The table includes some 180,000 clones, approximately 91% detected once. The specimen was peripheral blood, collected 28 days after the second AZD1222 dose. These receptor sequences come from an adult who received the AZD1222 COVID-19 vaccine.

V usage is TRBV28 and J usage is TRBJ2-1, with D possibly called TRBD1 or TRBD2 (7 bases each). This CDR3 comprises 14 residues. Germline-derived CDR1 and CDR2 are MDHEN and SYDVKM. Trimming removed 6 bases at V and 7 bases at J, with 16 bases between. This CDR3 is CASRKNRGGNEQFF. CDR3 DNA sequence: TGTGCCAGCAGAAAAAACAGGGGAGGGAATGAGCAGTTCTTC.

This clone has more than one count but fewer than ten. This chain uses TRBV19 with TRBJ1-5, with D possibly matching TRBD1 (5 bases). The germline V and J ends were trimmed by 5 bases and 5 bases, with 16 bases remaining between them. The V gene's germline CDR1 is LNHDA and CDR2 SQIVND (reference sequence). The CDR3 runs to 15 residues. The chain's CDR3 is CASSGSQGDYQPQHF. As DNA, the CDR3 is TGTGCCAGTAGTGGCTCGCAGGGTGATTATCAGCCCCAGCATTTT.

The chain combines TRBV14 with TRBJ1-1; D is uncertain. The germline V gene has CDR1 SGHDN and CDR2 FVKESK. The V end lost 5 bases, the J end lost 2 bases, and 6 bases lay between the germline ends. This CDR3 has 12 amino acids. The CDR3 region has the DNA TGTGCCAGCAGCGAACTAAACACTGAAGCTTTCTTT. It translates to CASSELNTEAFF. Filled out from reference TRBV14 and TRBJ1-1, the complete variable domain reads EAGVTQFPSHSVIEKGQTVTLRCDPISGHDNLYWYRRVMGKEIKFLLHFVKESKQDESGMPNNRFLAERTGGTYSTLKVQPAELEDSGVYFCASSELNTEAFFGQGTRLTVV.

The chain combines TRBV2 with TRBJ1-1, with 9 bases that match TRBD1. Germline CDR1 reads SNHLY; CDR2 reads FYNNEI. The CDR3 is 14 amino acids. Trimming at V came to 7 bases and at J to 4 bases, leaving 7 bases not matched to a gene. The DNA for the CDR3 is TGTGCCAGCATTTCACAGGGGGCGAGCACTGAAGCTTTCTTT. Amino acid sequence: CASISQGASTEAFF.

The V and J genes are TRBV7-2 and TRBJ1-6, with D possibly matching TRBD1 (6 bases). The V and J ends lost 5 bases and 8 bases respectively, with 16 bases between them. The CDR3 runs to 15 residues. Germline V gene sequence: CDR1 SGHTA, CDR2 FQGNSA. This CDR3 reads CASSISQGTDSPLHF. CDR3 in DNA: TGTGCCAGCAGCATATCTCAGGGGACGGATTCACCCCTCCACTTT. The full variable domain, with the rest looked up from reference TRBV7-2 and TRBJ1-6, is GAGVSQSPSNKVTEKGKDVELRCDPISGHTALYWYRQSLGQGLEFLIYFQGNSAPDKSGLPSDRFSAERTGGSVSTLTIQRTQQEDSAVYLCASSISQGTDSPLHFGNGTRLTVT.

This chain joins TRBV11-2 and TRBJ2-5; D gene ambiguous. Deletions cut 5 bases from V and 2 bases from J, with 3 bases between. Germline assignment: CDR1 SGHAT and CDR2 FQNNGV. The CDR3 covers 11 residues. CDR3 DNA sequence: TGTGCCAGCAGCCTTCAAGAGACCCAGTACTTC. This codes for CASSLQETQYF. Complete variable domain (other parts from reference TRBV11-2 and TRBJ2-5): EAGVAQSPRYKIIEKRQSVAFWCNPISGHATLYWYQQILGQGPKLLIQFQNNGVVDDSQLPKDRFSAERLKGVDSTLKIQPAKLEDSAVYLCASSLQETQYFGPGTRLLVL.

This chain links TRBV19 with TRBJ1-3; D may be TRBD1 (6 bases). There are 11 residues in the CDR3. From germline, CDR1 is LNHDA and CDR2 SQIVND (reference sequence). V lost 10 bases to trimming and J lost 4 bases, with 8 bases between them. The CDR3 sequence is CATGEGNTIYF. CDR3 DNA sequence: TGTGCCACAGGGGAAGGAAACACCATATATTTT.

The rearrangement uses TRBV5-1 and TRBJ2-7, with D perhaps matching TRBD1 or TRBD2 (5 bases each). The CDR3 spans 14 residues. V was pared by 3 bases and J by 3 bases, with 13 bases between. Germline V CDR1 and CDR2: SGHRS, YFSETQ. The CDR3 sequence: CASSSPTEGYEQYF. The CDR3, as DNA: TGCGCCAGCAGCTCGCCGACAGAGGGCTACGAGCAGTACTTC.

The chain is built from TRBV5-6 and TRBJ1-6; a possible D gene is TRBD1 (5 bases). V lost 2 bases and J lost 5, with 11 bases in between. Germline CDR1 is SGHDT and CDR2 is YYEEEE. The CDR3 has 15 residues. CDR3: CASSFRSGNNSPLHF. CDR3 bases: TGTGCCAGCAGCTTTCGGTCAGGGAATAATTCACCCCTCCACTTT.

The CDR3 spells CASSTNRDRVTGELFF. The CDR3 bases are TGTGCCAGCAGCACAAACCGGGACAGGGTGACCGGGGAGCTGTTTTTT. This rearrangement joins TRBV7-9 to TRBJ2-2; 9 nucleotides align to TRBD1. Germline-derived CDR1 and CDR2 are SEHNR and FQNEAQ (reference sequence). J was trimmed by 5 bases and V by 5 bases; bases with no gene match: 9. CDR3 length: 16 residues.

There are a few counts of this clone. The V call is TRBV28, the J call TRBJ1-3; D perhaps matches TRBD1 (6 bases). The CDR3 is 14 amino acids. The V end lost 7 bases, the J end lost 1 base, and 11 bases lay between the germline ends. Germline CDR1 and CDR2: MDHEN and SYDVKM. The CDR3 DNA follows: TGTGCCAGCACCATAGGGGGTTCTGGAAACACCATATATTTT. Protein sequence: CASTIGGSGNTIYF.

Within the sample, this clone is medium-sized. The chain employs TRBV27 and TRBJ2-1; 9 bases fit TRBD1. J gave up 4 bases and V 6 bases, and 7 bases lay outside the gene matches. Germline assignment: CDR1 MNHEY and CDR2 SMNVEV (reference sequence). The CDR3 runs 15 residues. The CDR3 spells CASRVGQGGYNEQFF. The CDR3 DNA sequence: TGTGCCAGCAGGGTGGGACAGGGAGGTTACAATGAGCAGTTCTTC.

The chain uses TRBV12-3 or TRBV12-4 and TRBJ2-7; D gene uncertain. V lost 4 bases and J 3 bases, leaving 4 bases between the germline ends. This CDR3 has 11 residues. The DNA for the CDR3 is TGTGCCAGCAGTTCCGGCTACGAGCAGTACTTC. Encoded protein: CASSSGYEQYF.

V and J are TRBV5-5 and TRBJ1-3; a possible D gene is TRBD1 (5 bases). Germline CDR1 SGHKS, CDR2 YYEKEE (reference sequence). The V end was cut by 3 bases, the J end by 0 bases, with 10 bases between. The CDR3 runs to 15 residues. DNA for the CDR3: TGTGCCAGCAGCTCGGGGACGGGCTCTGGAAACACCATATATTTT. Protein product: CASSSGTGSGNTIYF.

The rearrangement uses TRBV7-9 and TRBJ2-7; D is unclear. The germline V gene encodes CDR1 SEHNR and CDR2 FQNEAQ (reference sequence). V was pared by 0 bases and J by 5 bases, with 5 bases between. There are 12 residues in the CDR3. In DNA, the CDR3 is TGTGCCAGCAGCTTAGCCCGGGACGAGCAGTACTTC. It yields the protein CASSLARDEQYF.

The rearrangement joins TRBV19 to TRBJ2-7; D is perhaps TRBD1 (6 bases). V was pared by 5 bases and J by 0 bases, with 11 bases between. Germline V lookup: CDR1 LNHDA, CDR2 SQIVND (reference sequence). The CDR3 length is 14 residues. CDR3: CASSSDRPSYEQYF. The CDR3 coding sequence is TGTGCCAGTAGTTCTGACAGGCCCTCCTACGAGCAGTACTTC.

The genes are TRBV28 and TRBJ1-2; D ambiguous. Germline-derived CDR1 and CDR2 are MDHEN and SYDVKM. V shed 7 bases and J shed 2 bases, with 17 bases lying between them. The CDR3 runs to 15 residues. The DNA for the CDR3 is TGTGCCAGCATTTCCAACGGAGCCCACAACTATGGCTACACCTTC. It translates to CASISNGAHNYGYTF.

This chain connects TRBV3-1 (or the pseudogene TRBV3-2) to TRBJ2-3; TRBD2 aligns across 11 bases. This CDR3 is built from 18 residues. Germline V CDR1 and CDR2: LGHDT, YNNKEL (reference sequence). The V gene end was trimmed by 1 base and the J gene end by 2 bases; junction bases not matched to a gene: 8. The CDR3 loop reads CASSQGGLAGGSTDTQYF. The CDR3 DNA reads TGTGCCAGCAGCCAAGGCGGCCTAGCGGGGGGCTCCACAGATACGCAGTATTTT.

This chain uses TRBV18 with TRBJ1-2; the match to TRBD1 covers 7 bases. Germline loops: CDR1 KGHSH, CDR2 LQKENI. Trimming took 0 bases from V and 9 from J; bases not matched to a gene: 7. CDR3 size: 14 residues. In DNA, the CDR3 is TGTGCCAGCTCACCACCCGGACAGGCAGGTAGCTACACCTTC. Translated: CASSPPGQAGSYTF.